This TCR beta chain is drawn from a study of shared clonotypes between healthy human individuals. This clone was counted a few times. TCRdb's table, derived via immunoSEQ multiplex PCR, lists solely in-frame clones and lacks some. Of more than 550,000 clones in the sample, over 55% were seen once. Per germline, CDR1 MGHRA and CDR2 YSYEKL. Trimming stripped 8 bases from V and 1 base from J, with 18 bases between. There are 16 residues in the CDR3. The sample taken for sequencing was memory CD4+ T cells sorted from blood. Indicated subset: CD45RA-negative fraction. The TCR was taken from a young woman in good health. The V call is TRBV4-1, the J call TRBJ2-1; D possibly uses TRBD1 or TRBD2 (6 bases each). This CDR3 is CASGPPGGGSYNEQFF. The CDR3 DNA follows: TGCGCCAGCGGGCCTCCAGGAGGGGGGTCCTACAATGAGCAGTTCTTC.